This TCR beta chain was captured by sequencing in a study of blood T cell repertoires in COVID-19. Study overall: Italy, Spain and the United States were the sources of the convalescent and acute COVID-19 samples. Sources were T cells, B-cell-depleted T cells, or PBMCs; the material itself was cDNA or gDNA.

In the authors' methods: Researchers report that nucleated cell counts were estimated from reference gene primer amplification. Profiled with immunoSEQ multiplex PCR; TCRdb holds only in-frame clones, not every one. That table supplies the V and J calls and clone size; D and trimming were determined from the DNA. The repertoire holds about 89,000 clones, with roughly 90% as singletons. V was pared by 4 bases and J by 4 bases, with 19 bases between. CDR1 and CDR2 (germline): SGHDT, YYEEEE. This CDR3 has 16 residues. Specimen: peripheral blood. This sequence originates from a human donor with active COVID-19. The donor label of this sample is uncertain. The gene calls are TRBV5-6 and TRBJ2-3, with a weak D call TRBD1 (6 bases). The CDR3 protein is CASSDRLQQGADTQYF. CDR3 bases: TGTGCCAGCAGCGACAGGCTGCAACAGGGAGCAGATACGCAGTATTTT.